This T cell receptor beta chain was identified in a study of blood T cell repertoires in COVID-19. Overall study context: Acute-phase and convalescent COVID-19 samples originated in the United States, Italy and Spain. From T cells, B-cell-depleted T cells, or PBMCs came the material, which was cDNA or gDNA.

V lost 7 bases to trimming and J lost 5 bases; unmatched junction nucleotides: 11. Germline CDR1 MNHEY, CDR2 SVGAGI. This CDR3 is 14 amino acids long. Original handling: Amplification from reference gene primers served as the basis for estimated nucleated cell counts. The data were produced by immunoSEQ multiplex PCR, yet TCRdb's version contains in-frame clones alone and is incomplete. D and trimming come from the DNA, and the V and J calls and clone size come from that table. This table holds about 160,000 clones, approximately 88% found once. This chain joins TRBV6-5 and TRBJ2-7; 7 bases fit TRBD1. The clonotype comes from a man in his 70s with acute or convalescent COVID-19. Sequencing was carried out using peripheral blood. The CDR3 DNA sequence: TGTGCCAGCACCCAGTCAGGGGGTTGGAACGAGCAGTACTTC. Its translation is CASTQSGGWNEQYF.